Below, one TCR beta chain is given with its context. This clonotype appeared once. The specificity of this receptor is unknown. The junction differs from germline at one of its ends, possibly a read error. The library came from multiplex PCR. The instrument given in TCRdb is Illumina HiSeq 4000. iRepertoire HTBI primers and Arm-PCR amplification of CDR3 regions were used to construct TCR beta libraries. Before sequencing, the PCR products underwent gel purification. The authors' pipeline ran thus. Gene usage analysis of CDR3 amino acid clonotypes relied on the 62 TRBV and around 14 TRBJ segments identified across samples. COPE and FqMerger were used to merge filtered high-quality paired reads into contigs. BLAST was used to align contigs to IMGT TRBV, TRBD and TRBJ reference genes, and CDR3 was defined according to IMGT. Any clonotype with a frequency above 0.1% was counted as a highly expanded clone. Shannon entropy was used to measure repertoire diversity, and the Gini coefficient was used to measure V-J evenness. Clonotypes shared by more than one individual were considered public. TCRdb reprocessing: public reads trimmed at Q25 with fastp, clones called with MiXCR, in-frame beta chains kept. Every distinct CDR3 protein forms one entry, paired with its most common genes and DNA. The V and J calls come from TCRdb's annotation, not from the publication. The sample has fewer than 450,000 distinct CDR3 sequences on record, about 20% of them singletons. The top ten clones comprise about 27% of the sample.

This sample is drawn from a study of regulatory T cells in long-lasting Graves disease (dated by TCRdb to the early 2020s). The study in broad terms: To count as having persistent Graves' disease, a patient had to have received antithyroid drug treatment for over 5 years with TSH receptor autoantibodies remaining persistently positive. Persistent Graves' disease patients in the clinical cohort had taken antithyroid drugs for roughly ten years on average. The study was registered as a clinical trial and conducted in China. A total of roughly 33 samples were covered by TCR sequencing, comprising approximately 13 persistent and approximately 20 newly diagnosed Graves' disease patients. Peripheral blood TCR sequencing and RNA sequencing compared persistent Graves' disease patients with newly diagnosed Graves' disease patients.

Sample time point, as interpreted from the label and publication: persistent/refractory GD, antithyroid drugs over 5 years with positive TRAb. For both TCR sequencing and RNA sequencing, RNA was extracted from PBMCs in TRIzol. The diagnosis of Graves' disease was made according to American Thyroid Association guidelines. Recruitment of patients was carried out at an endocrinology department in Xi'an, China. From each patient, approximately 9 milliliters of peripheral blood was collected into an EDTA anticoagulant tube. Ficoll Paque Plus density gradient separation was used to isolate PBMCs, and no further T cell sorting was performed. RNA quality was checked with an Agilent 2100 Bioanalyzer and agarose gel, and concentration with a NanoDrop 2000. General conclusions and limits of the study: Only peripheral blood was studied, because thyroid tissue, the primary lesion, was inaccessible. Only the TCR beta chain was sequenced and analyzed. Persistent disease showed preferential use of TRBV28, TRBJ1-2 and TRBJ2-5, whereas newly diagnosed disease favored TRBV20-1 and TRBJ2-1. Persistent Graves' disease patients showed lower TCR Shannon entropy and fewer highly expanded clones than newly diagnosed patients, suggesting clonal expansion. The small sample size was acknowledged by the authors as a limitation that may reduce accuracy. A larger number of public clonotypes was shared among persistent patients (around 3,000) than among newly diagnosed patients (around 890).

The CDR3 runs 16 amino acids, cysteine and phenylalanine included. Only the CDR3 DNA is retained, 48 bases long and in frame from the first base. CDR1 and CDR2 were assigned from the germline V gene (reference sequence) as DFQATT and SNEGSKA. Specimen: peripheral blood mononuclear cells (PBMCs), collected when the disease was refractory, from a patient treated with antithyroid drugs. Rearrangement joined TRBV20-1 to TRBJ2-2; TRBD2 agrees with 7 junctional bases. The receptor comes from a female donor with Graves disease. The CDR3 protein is CSARALGGANTVELFF. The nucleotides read TGCAGTGCTAGAGCCCTGGGAGGGGCCAACACCGTGGAGCTGTTTTTT.